This T cell receptor (beta chain) was sequenced in a study of control samples from healthy donors and cancer patients. Libraries were prepared by immunoSEQ multiplex PCR; TCRdb keeps only in-frame clonotypes and omits some of them. Of about 95,000 clones in the sample, around 81% were seen once. Germline values: CDR1 ENHRY, CDR2 SYGVKD. V gave up 2 bases and J gave up 7 bases, with 9 bases separating them. The CDR3 is made up of 13 amino acids. This receptor was identified in a man aged 25 to 40 in good health. The chain is built from TRBV10-3 and TRBJ1-5; TRBD1 is a possible D gene (5 bases). Sequencing was performed on blood. This chain's CDR3 is CAISEMRGQPQHF. CDR3 DNA sequence: TGTGCCATCAGTGAGATGAGGGGCCAGCCCCAGCATTTT.